What follows is one T cell receptor (beta chain) and its context. Its antigen is currently not known. The record has no base qualities; no much larger clone is one base away. The immunoSEQ hsTCRB assay version 4, run in survey mode, was used to sequence TCRbeta repertoires from genomic DNA. For TCRbeta sequencing, genomic DNA was diluted to 10 ng/uL, and up to roughly 1 ug was used per sample. Processing in the source paper ran as follows. TCRbeta data were analyzed in ImmunoSeq Analyzer 3.0, with diversity computed on productive nucleotide rearrangements. Using the Immunarch R package, the improved Chao index served to estimate lower-bound TCR diversity and the Gini coefficient served to estimate clonality. Different nucleotide rearrangements encoding the same CDR3beta amino acid sequence were treated as distinct clonotypes. Differential abundance analysis found TCRbeta sequences that were significantly enriched in antigen-responding cells compared with anti-CD3/anti-CD28-activated cells. TCRs were clustered by predicted peptide-MHC specificity with GLIPH2, both within individual participants and across merged participant data sets. Imported from immuneACCESS, the table was reduced by TCRdb to in-frame sequences with V and J called. These copies leave out some clones; in studies compared against another copy, an unresolved V gene accounts for under half, and the cause of the remainder is not known. Clone size and V and J calls were adopted from that table, with D and trimming inferred from the DNA. This sample is represented by about 13,000 clones; about 60% of them were singletons. The ten largest clones capture 6.9% of the sample.

Taken with the paper, the label for treatment or condition translates to: suppressive antiretroviral therapy. A pool of overlapping HIV-1 Gag 15-mer peptides was used at 1 ug per peptide per mL for cell stimulation. CD4+ T cells that responded were sorted based on upregulation of both CD40 ligand and CD69. HIV-1-infected adults in whom suppressive ART had been started during chronic infection were enrolled as participants. For at least 4 years, the participants' plasma HIV-1 RNA had been undetectable, below 50 copies/mL. To be included, participants needed a CD4+ T cell count above 400 cells/uL and a positive CMV serology. Before stimulation, PBMCs were isolated using density centrifugation and then depleted of CD8+ T cells. CD8-depleted PBMCs were stimulated for about 19 hours with anti-CD28/CD49d costimulation, CD40-blocking antibody and enfuvirtide to prevent new infections. Sorting was done on either a Beckman Coulter MoFlo Legacy or an XDP sorter, and propidium iodide was used to exclude dead cells. The QIAamp DNA Mini Kit was used for genomic DNA extraction from samples above one million cells, and the Quick-DNA Microprep Kit was used otherwise.

V loses 2 bases of germline sequence and J loses 7 bases, and the interval between the two ends is 9 bases. Including the terminal cysteine and phenylalanine, the CDR3 comprises 13 residues. The sequence is cut down to CDR3 DNA, 39 bases in frame from base 1. Sequences MNHEY (CDR1) and SMNVEV (CDR2) are obtained from the germline V gene (reference sequence). This specimen comes from a study of persistence of HIV-infected CD4 T cells (dated by TCRdb to between 2020 and 2021). Describing the broader study: Suppressive ART had been received by participants for a median of roughly 8 years. Peripheral blood samples of up to roughly 180 mL were taken at multiple time points, with the exception of a couple of participants who underwent leukapheresis at a single time point. The study isolated CMV- and HIV-1 Gag-responding CD4+ T cells from ART-treated individuals to examine antigen-driven clonal expansion of HIV-1-infected cells. Proviral sequencing was used to assess clonality among infected cells, whereas TCRbeta sequencing gauged the clonality of all cells within each sorted population. Cross-participant TCR cluster analysis included roughly 8 participants for CMV and over five participants for Gag. Overall results and qualifications from the work: Only a small number of individuals took part in the study, and the range of antigens tested was limited. Antigen-responding cells were enriched for expanded CDR3beta sequences that were degenerate, which suggests that CD4+ responses to CMV and Gag underwent convergent selection. Because the TCR analyses were done in bulk, restricting them to just the rare CMV-responding cells that actually carried HIV-1 proviruses was not possible. TCRbeta richness in CMV- and Gag-responding cells was significantly lower than in anti-CD3/anti-CD28-responding cells; CMV-responding cells had higher oligoclonality than CD3/CD28-stimulated and Gag-responding cells. Within the same sorted populations, how oligoclonal the TCRs were correlated with how oligoclonal the proviruses were.

The sequencing here drew on CD4+ T cells sorted from PBMCs after roughly 18-hour stimulation, taken from a patient who received antiretroviral therapy. Per the publication, the cell subset or site label means: CD40L+CD69+ CD4 T cells responding to HIV-1 Gag peptides. The chain joins TRBV27 to TRBJ1-5, with the D gene uncertain. The TCR was taken from an adult man with HIV who was CMV-seropositive. The CDR3 protein sequence reads: CASSLRGTQPQHF. The DNA sequence is as follows: TGTGCCAGCAGTTTACGGGGAACGCAGCCCCAGCATTTT.